These T cell receptor beta chains were read from a single sample in a study of blood T cell repertoires in COVID-19. Method: immunoSEQ multiplex PCR; TCRdb's copy keeps in-frame clones and lacks some. There are fewer than 150,000 clones in the sample; roughly 87% occur only once, and about 18% lies in the top ten. The material sequenced was PBMCs or T cells enriched from blood (not recorded which). These receptors were obtained from a man aged 25-45 years who had recovered from COVID-19. The CDR3 runs from the conserved cysteine through the conserved F or W. Fields, in order: V gene, J gene, clone size, CDR3 length, D gene, CDR3 protein, CDR3 DNA. A D gene is named only where the DNA matches it firmly. Only some rows state a clone size, as once, few, many or a class for expanded clones.

TRBV21-1	TRBJ2-5	-	16	-	CASSSNPGQGQETQYF	TGTGCCAGCAGCAGCAATCCGGGACAGGGCCAAGAGACCCAGTACTTC
TRBV19	TRBJ1-5	-	13	-	CASSRQGNQPQHF	TGTGCCAGTAGTCGGCAGGGAAATCAGCCCCAGCATTTT
TRBV19	TRBJ1-1	once	13	TRBD1	CASSLDRETEAFF	TGTGCCAGTAGCCTAGACAGGGAGACTGAAGCTTTCTTT
TRBV3-1/TRBV3-2	TRBJ2-7	-	14	-	CASSRTGSSYEQYF	TGTGCCAGCAGCCGAACAGGGTCTTCCTACGAGCAGTACTTC
TRBV29-1	TRBJ1-1	-	14	-	CSVGDAGGSTEAFF	TGCAGCGTTGGGGACGCGGGGGGTAGCACTGAAGCTTTCTTT
TRBV5-5	TRBJ1-2	-	15	-	CASTSTGGGTYGYTF	TGTGCCAGCACCTCCACTGGGGGGGGCACCTATGGCTACACCTTC
TRBV2	TRBJ2-7	-	15	TRBD1	CASRDRTGSTYEQYF	TGTGCCAGCAGGGATCGGACAGGGTCTACCTACGAGCAGTACTTC
TRBV2	TRBJ2-2	-	15	TRBD2	CASTRTSGSPGELFF	TGTGCCAGCACCAGGACTAGCGGGAGCCCCGGGGAGCTGTTTTTT
TRBV18	TRBJ1-6	few	14	-	CASSPGGMNSPLHF	TGTGCCAGCTCACCAGGGGGGATGAATTCACCCCTCCACTTT
TRBV19	TRBJ2-7	-	14	TRBD2	CASSIASGSYEQYF	TGTGCCAGTAGTATCGCTAGCGGGTCCTACGAGCAGTACTTC
TRBV15	TRBJ2-6	-	15	TRBD2	CATSPGGPGANVLTF	TGTGCCACCAGTCCGGGAGGCCCTGGGGCCAACGTCCTGACTTTC
TRBV5-4	TRBJ1-6	once	13	-	CASSLQQEGPLHF	TGTGCCAGCAGCTTGCAACAGGAAGGACCCCTCCACTTT
TRBV7-2	TRBJ1-3	-	14	TRBD1	CASSLRQGGNTIYF	TGTGCCAGCAGCTTAAGACAGGGGGGAAACACCATATATTTT
TRBV6-5	TRBJ1-1	-	14	-	CASSSRQMNTEAFF	TGTGCCAGCAGTTCTCGACAGATGAACACTGAAGCTTTCTTT
TRBV4-2	TRBJ2-1	-	15	-	CASSQPGNSYNEQFF	TGTGCCAGCAGCCAACCGGGGAACTCCTACAATGAGCAGTTCTTC
TRBV2	TRBJ1-5	-	14	-	CASSERDNNQPQHF	TGTGCCAGCAGTGAAAGGGACAATAATCAGCCCCAGCATTTT
TRBV6-2/TRBV6-3	TRBJ2-2	-	15	-	CASSYGLAATGELFF	TGTGCCAGCAGTTACGGGCTAGCTGCTACCGGGGAGCTGTTTTTT
TRBV4-1	TRBJ1-6	-	18	TRBD1	CASSQTSPGQGAYSPLHF	TGCGCCAGCAGCCAGACCTCACCCGGACAGGGGGCATATTCACCCCTCCACTTT
TRBV5-1	TRBJ2-5	few	14	-	CASSLAGAEETQYF	TGCGCCAGCAGCTTGGCCGGAGCCGAAGAGACCCAGTACTTC